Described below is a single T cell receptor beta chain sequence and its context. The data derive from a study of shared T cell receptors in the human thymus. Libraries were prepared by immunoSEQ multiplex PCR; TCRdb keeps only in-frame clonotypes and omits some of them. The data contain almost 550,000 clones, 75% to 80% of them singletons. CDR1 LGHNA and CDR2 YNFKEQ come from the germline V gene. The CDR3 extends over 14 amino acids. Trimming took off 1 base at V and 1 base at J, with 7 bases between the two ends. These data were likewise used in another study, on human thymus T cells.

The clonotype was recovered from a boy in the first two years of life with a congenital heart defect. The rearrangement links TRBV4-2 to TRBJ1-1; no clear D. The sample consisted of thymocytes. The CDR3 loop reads CASSQVWRNTEAFF. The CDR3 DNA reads TGTGCCAGCAGCCAAGTATGGAGGAACACTGAAGCTTTCTTT.